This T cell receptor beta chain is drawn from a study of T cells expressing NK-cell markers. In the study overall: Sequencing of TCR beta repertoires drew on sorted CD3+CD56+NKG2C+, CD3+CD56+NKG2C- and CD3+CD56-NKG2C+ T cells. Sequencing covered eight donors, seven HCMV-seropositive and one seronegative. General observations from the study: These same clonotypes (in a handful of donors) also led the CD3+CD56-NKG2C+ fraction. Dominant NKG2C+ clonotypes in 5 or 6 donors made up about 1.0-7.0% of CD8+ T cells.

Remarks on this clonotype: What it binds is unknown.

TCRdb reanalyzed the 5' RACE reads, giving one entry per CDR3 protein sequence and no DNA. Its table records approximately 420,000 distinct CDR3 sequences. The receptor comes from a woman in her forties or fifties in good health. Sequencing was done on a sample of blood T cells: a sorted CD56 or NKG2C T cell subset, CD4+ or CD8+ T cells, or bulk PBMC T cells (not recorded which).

CDR3 protein: CSAVTGDGELFF. V gene TRBV29-1 combines with J gene TRBJ2-2; without DNA, the TCRdb call of TRBD1 cannot be checked. CDR3 length: 12 residues. Germline lookup yields CDR1 SQVTM and CDR2 ANQGSEA.